These 16 T cell receptor beta chains were sequenced from one sample in a study of vaccination and CD4 T cells after COVID-19. At the Johns Hopkins FTIC core, DNA taken from cultured CD4+ T cells was sequenced by way of the Oncomine TCR Beta short-read assay. From the PCR reads, TCRdb called clonotypes with MiXCR, one entry per CDR3 protein. The sample shows about 9,000 distinct CDR3 sequences, 50% to 80% of them seen only once. Indicated treatment: roughly 10-day PBMC culture with coronavirus spike peptide pools or control peptides (ViraFEST assay). For these receptors, no antigen is known. Sequenced input: CD4+ T cells from blood, cultured in vitro. The receptors here all came from a human donor who had recovered from COVID-19.

V and J are TRBV7-2 and TRBJ1-2; no definite D call. The CDR3 runs 13 residues. Germline values: CDR1 SGHTA, CDR2 FQGNSA. V lost 0 bases to trimming and J lost 6 bases, with 8 bases between them. The CDR3 DNA reads as TGTGCCAGCAGCTTAGCCGCCGGTGATGGCTACACCTTC. This codes for CASSLAAGDGYTF.

The chain has TRBV23-1 and TRBJ1-2, with D possibly TRBD1 on 5 matching bases. TRBV23-1 is an ORF, with its function uncertain. The CDR3 loop spans 15 amino acids. V was shortened by 2 bases and J by 5 bases, with 15 bases between the two germline ends. CDR3 sequence reads: CASSQTTDKLYGYTF. The CDR3 DNA sequence: TGCGCCAGCAGTCAAACCACGGACAAACTATATGGCTACACCTTC.

This clonotype has just a few counts. The chain combines TRBV7-9 with TRBJ1-3; D is unclear. V gave up 3 bases and J gave up 2 bases, with 14 bases separating them. There are 16 residues in the CDR3. Germline values: CDR1 SEHNR, CDR2 FQNEAQ (reference sequence). The CDR3 is CASSFGAEVPGNTIYF. CDR3 coding DNA: TGTGCCAGCAGCTTTGGTGCGGAGGTACCTGGAAACACCATATATTTT.

V is TRBV7-2 and J is TRBJ1-2; TRBD1 aligns across 10 bases. The CDR3 is 15 amino acids. Trimming took 5 bases from V and 7 from J; bases not matched to a gene: 10. Per the germline V gene, CDR1 is SGHTA and CDR2 is FQGNSA. CDR3 protein: CASSVSPDRGPGYTF. The CDR3 DNA is TGTGCCAGCAGCGTATCACCCGACAGGGGGCCTGGCTACACCTTC.

This clonotype was seen more than once but under ten times. This chain links TRBV10-3 with TRBJ1-1; 7 nucleotides align to TRBD1. After removal of 10 bases from V and 1 base from J, the junction contained 9 bases not matched to a gene. CDR1 ENHRY and CDR2 SYGVKD come from the germline V gene. This CDR3 has 14 amino acids. The DNA for the CDR3 is TGTGCCAGCAGGCTGACAGGGCCGAACACTGAAGCTTTCTTT. Its translation: CASRLTGPNTEAFF.

In DNA form, the CDR3 reads TGTGCCAGTCAACTAGCGGGGTCCTCCTACAATGAGCAGTTCTTC. It yields the protein CASQLAGSSYNEQFF. The genes are TRBV6-1 and TRBJ2-1; 10 bases map to TRBD2. Trimming took 9 bases from V and 0 from J; bases not matched to a gene: 5. CDR1 and CDR2 (germline): MNHNS, SASEGT. The CDR3 spans 15 residues.

This clonotype was observed a few times. This chain joins TRBV20-1 and TRBJ2-3; TRBD2 matches at 7 bases. The germline V gene encodes CDR1 DFQATT and CDR2 SNEGSKA (reference sequence). The CDR3 runs to 11 residues. Unmatched junction bases numbered 3, after V lost 6 bases and J lost 6 bases. The CDR3, as DNA: TGCAGTGCGAGGCGGGGGGATACGCAGTATTTT. This codes for CSARRGDTQYF.

As to this clonotype: The junction does not match germline at one end; this may be a read error. The rearrangement uses TRBV5-4 and TRBJ1-2; D ambiguous. This CDR3 comprises 14 residues. Germline V gene sequence: CDR1 SGHNT, CDR2 YYREEE (reference sequence). The CDR3 DNA follows: TGCGCCAGCAGCCAAGTGGAAGGATACTATGGCTACACCTTC. Translation gives CASSQVEGYYGYTF. The entire variable domain, with the rest obtained from reference TRBV5-4 and TRBJ1-2, is as follows: ETGVTQSPTHLIKTRGQQVTLRCSSQSGHNTVSWYQQALGQGPQFIFQYYREEENGRGNFPPRFSGLQFPNYSSELNVNALELDDSALYLCASSQVEGYYGYTFGSGTRLTVV.

A few counts support this clonotype. This chain links TRBV6-1 with TRBJ1-5, with D unclear. Germline CDR1 is MNHNS and CDR2 is SASEGT. Deletions cut 8 bases from V and 0 bases from J, with 8 bases between. CDR3 length: 13 amino acids. The CDR3: CASDGYSNQPQHF. CDR3 DNA: TGTGCCAGCGACGGCTATAGCAATCAGCCCCAGCATTTT.

This clonotype was detected a few times. The V gene is TRBV20-1, the J gene TRBJ1-1; D unresolved. The V gene's germline CDR1 is DFQATT and CDR2 SNEGSKA (reference sequence). This CDR3 is built from 12 residues. Trimming removed 6 bases at V and 3 bases at J, with 11 bases between. The CDR3 sequence: CSAARVDTEAFF. CDR3 nucleotides: TGCAGTGCAGCCCGGGTGGACACTGAAGCTTTCTTT.

This sequence joins TRBV11-3 and TRBJ1-1, with TRBD1 matching over 7 bases. The length of the CDR3 is 14 residues. Germline V gene sequence: CDR1 SGHNT, CDR2 YENEEA. V was clipped by 7 bases and J by 8 bases; unmatched bases: 13. For the CDR3, the DNA is TGTGCCAGCACCCGAAAGGGAGGGGGCGGGGAAGCTTTCTTT. Translated, it gives CASTRKGGGGEAFF.

The CDR3 spells CAIQGAGDTQYF. The CDR3 DNA sequence: TGTGCCATACAGGGGGCAGGAGATACGCAGTATTTT. The chain is built from TRBV6-1 and TRBJ2-3; 9 positions agree with TRBD1. The V gene end was trimmed by 10 bases and the J gene end by 5 bases; junction bases not matched to a gene: 4. This CDR3 has 12 amino acids. The germline CDR1 and CDR2 sequences are MNHNS and SASEGT.

This clonotype was recorded once. The chain recombines TRBV2 with TRBJ2-1; D unresolved. The CDR3 is 13 amino acids. The V gene's germline CDR1 is SNHLY and CDR2 FYNNEI. The V end lost 8 bases, the J end lost 4 bases, and 12 bases lay between the germline ends. The CDR3 region is CASSDVLYNEQFF. CDR3 coding DNA: TGTGCCAGCTCGGATGTCCTTTACAATGAGCAGTTCTTC.

This clonotype is categorized as medium-sized. An end of the junction differs from the germline gene, which may be a read error. The chain employs TRBV5-1 and TRBJ2-5, with unresolved D. The CDR3 consists of 11 residues. Germline CDR1 reads SGHRS; CDR2 reads YFSETQ. As DNA, the CDR3 is TGCGCCAGCAGAGAAAAAGAGGCCCAGTACTTC. Residues: CASREKEAQYF.

The chain joins TRBV28 to TRBJ2-7; 12 nucleotides line up with TRBD2. CDR1 and CDR2 (germline): MDHEN, SYDVKM. J gave up 0 bases and V 10 bases, and 4 bases lay outside the gene matches. This CDR3 spans 14 amino acids. The CDR3 reads CAIGTSGRSYEQYF. In DNA, the CDR3 is TGTGCCATCGGGACTAGCGGGCGCTCCTACGAGCAGTACTTC.

The genes are TRBV28 and TRBJ1-5, with a possible D match to TRBD1 (5 bases). V was clipped by 5 bases and J by 2 bases, with 13 bases between them. CDR3 length: 15 amino acids. Per the germline V gene, CDR1 is MDHEN and CDR2 is SYDVKM. The CDR3 sequence is CASSTRVGGNQPQHF. The CDR3, as DNA: TGTGCCAGCAGTACCCGGGTGGGGGGCAATCAGCCCCAGCATTTT.